This TCR beta chain appears in the sequencing data of a study of molecular identifiers for immune sequencing clone quantification. A word on this clonotype: Antigen: not known. Since a much larger clone is just one base distant, this may be a read error. The conserved phenylalanine or tryptophan normally closing the CDR3 is absent here, so this likely arose from a read error.

Preparation of the bulk TCR libraries relied on previously described methods and listed TCR primers. MiXCR was run by TCRdb on the PCR reads, yielding one entry per CDR3 protein. The sample lists hundreds of thousands of distinct CDR3 sequences; 24% were seen once. In germline, CDR1 is MGHRA, CDR2 YSYEKL. The CDR3 spans 15 residues. The V end was cut by 0 bases, the J end by 5 bases, with 11 bases between. Naive CD8 T cells underwent sorting with the CD8+CD4-CCR7+CD45RA+ definition. Study conclusions and caveats: Among 800,000 to 1,000,000 naive cells, spiked Jurkat TCR RNA from a single cell was reportedly detectable. Under 1% of molecules in naive cells, but over 98% of effector molecules, belonged to clones above 20 RNA copies.

Sequencing was performed on naive CD8+ T cells from blood, with Jurkat cell RNA spiked in. Subset noted: FACS-sorted CD8+CD4-CCR7+CD45RA+ naive T cells. This sequence was found in a human donor in good health. Some libraries in this study had Jurkat cell RNA spiked in. The chain joins TRBV4-1 to TRBJ2-1; D is possibly TRBD1 or TRBD2 (5 bases each). The CDR3 sequence is CASSQDRVSDNEQFI. The DNA of the CDR3 is TGCGCCAGCAGCCAAGACAGGGTTAGCGACAATGAGCAGTTCATC.